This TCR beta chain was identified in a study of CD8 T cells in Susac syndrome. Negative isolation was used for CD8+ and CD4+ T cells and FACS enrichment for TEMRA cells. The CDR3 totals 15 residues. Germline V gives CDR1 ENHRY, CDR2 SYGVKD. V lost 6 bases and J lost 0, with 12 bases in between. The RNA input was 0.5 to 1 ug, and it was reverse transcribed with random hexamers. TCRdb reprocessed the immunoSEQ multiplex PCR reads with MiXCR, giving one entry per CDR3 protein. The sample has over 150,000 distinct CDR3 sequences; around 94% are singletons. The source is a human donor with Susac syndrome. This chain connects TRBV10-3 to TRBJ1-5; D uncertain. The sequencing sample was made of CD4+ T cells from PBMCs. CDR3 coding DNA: TGTGCCATCAGGCAGACTTTGACTAGCAATCAGCCCCAGCATTTT. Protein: CAIRQTLTSNQPQHF.